The 18 T cell receptor beta chains presented below share a single source sample, sequenced in a study of T cell responses to AZD1222 COVID-19 vaccine. Produced via immunoSEQ multiplex PCR; TCRdb's table is partial and in-frame only. The table has about 150,000 clones, approximately 90% seen once. The source material was peripheral blood, sampled on day 0 of AZD1222 vaccination. These receptors were taken from an adult in good health.

The chain joins TRBV5-1 to TRBJ1-2; a possible D gene is TRBD1 (5 bases). Germline loops: CDR1 SGHRS, CDR2 YFSETQ. With 0 bases removed from V and 3 bases from J, the gap between germline ends came to 9 bases. CDR3 length: 14 amino acids. CDR3 amino acids: CASSLVGDHYGYTF. CDR3 DNA: TGCGCCAGCAGCTTGGTCGGGGACCACTATGGCTACACCTTC.

This clone was seen a single time. V usage is TRBV7-2 and J usage is TRBJ2-7, with 10 bases fitting TRBD2. Germline CDR1 SGHTA, CDR2 FQGNSA. The CDR3 sequence is 13 residues long. The trim removed 5 bases at V and 6 bases at J, leaving 4 bases unmatched. The CDR3: CASSPSGGLEQYF. The DNA for the CDR3 is TGTGCCAGCAGCCCTAGCGGGGGACTCGAGCAGTACTTC.

V usage is TRBV6-5 and J usage is TRBJ2-2, with D tentatively TRBD1 or TRBD2 (5 bases each). V lost 4 bases and J lost 6, with 12 bases in between. This CDR3 is built from 14 residues. Germline loops: CDR1 MNHEY, CDR2 SVGAGI. The CDR3 reads CASSFRLGPGELFF. CDR3 nucleotides: TGTGCCAGCAGTTTTAGATTGGGACCCGGGGAGCTGTTTTTT.

This chain uses TRBV4-2 with TRBJ2-1; 9 nucleotides agree with TRBD2. There are 16 residues in the CDR3. CDR1 is LGHNA and CDR2 is YNFKEQ in the germline V gene. J was trimmed by 8 bases and V by 0 bases; bases with no gene match: 8. CDR3 amino acids: CASSQDLTSGSDEQFF. CDR3 DNA: TGTGCCAGCAGCCAAGATCTCACTAGCGGGTCCGATGAGCAGTTCTTC.

J is TRBJ1-3 and V is TRBV7-7; 7 bases map to TRBD1. The J segment lost 4 bases and the V segment lost 3 bases, leaving 3 bases of the junction unmatched. The CDR3 consists of 14 residues. Germline V gene sequence: CDR1 SSHAT, CDR2 FNYEAQ (reference sequence). CDR3 sequence reads: CASSLGQTGNTIYF. The CDR3 nucleotides read TGTGCCAGCAGCTTGGGACAGACAGGAAACACCATATATTTT.

CDR3 amino acids: CASSRTGQGSNEQFF. The CDR3 DNA follows: TGCGCCAGCAGCCGAACAGGGCAGGGCAGCAATGAGCAGTTCTTC. The chain uses TRBV4-1 and TRBJ2-1, with TRBD1 as a possible D gene (6 bases). V was shortened by 4 bases and J by 6 bases, with 16 bases between the two germline ends. The germline gives CDR1 MGHRA, CDR2 YSYEKL. CDR3 length: 15 residues.

This chain links TRBV5-1 with TRBJ2-7; D perhaps matches TRBD1 (5 bases). The V and J ends lost 2 bases and 0 bases respectively, with 9 bases between them. Germline CDR1 SGHRS, CDR2 YFSETQ. The CDR3 runs 14 residues. CDR3 sequence: CASSFGRDSYEQYF. The CDR3, as DNA: TGCGCCAGCAGCTTTGGCAGGGACTCCTACGAGCAGTACTTC.

This chain connects TRBV28 to TRBJ1-5; D might be TRBD1 (6 bases). The CDR3 sequence is 12 residues long. The V gene's germline CDR1 is MDHEN and CDR2 SYDVKM. Trimming took off 6 bases at V and 14 bases at J, with 17 bases between the two ends. The CDR3 DNA follows: TGTGCCAGCAGCTCCCGTAACAGGGATGAGCATTTT. Amino acids: CASSSRNRDEHF.

The chain uses TRBV12-3 or TRBV12-4 and TRBJ2-1; D uncertain. The V gene lost 4 bases and the J gene lost 6 bases, with 7 bases spanning the gap. There are 12 residues in the CDR3. The CDR3 loop is CASSSRFNEQFF. CDR3 in DNA: TGTGCCAGCAGTTCGAGATTCAATGAGCAGTTCTTC.

This clone has a single count. V is TRBV2 and J is TRBJ1-5, with 10 nucleotides matching TRBD1. Germline V gene data show CDR1 as SNHLY and CDR2 as FYNNEI. The CDR3 loop spans 13 amino acids. V gave up 11 bases and J gave up 6 bases; unmatched junction bases: 7. CDR3 bases: TGTGCCGGACAGGGGGATAGAGGTCAGCCCCAGCATTTT. Residues: CAGQGDRGQPQHF.

The rearrangement joins TRBV5-1 to TRBJ2-2, with 10 bases aligning to TRBD2. V shed 4 bases, J shed 3 bases, and the junction held 3 bases outside the gene matches. From germline, CDR1 is SGHRS and CDR2 YFSETQ. CDR3 size: 15 residues. The CDR3 DNA follows: TGCGCCAGCAGCCCCGGGACTAGCGACACCGGGGAGCTGTTTTTT. It is translated as CASSPGTSDTGELFF.

The V call is TRBV15, the J call TRBJ2-2; D may be TRBD1 or TRBD2 (5 bases each). Germline V CDR1 and CDR2: LNHNV, YYDKDF (reference sequence). The CDR3 spans 15 residues. The V end lost 1 base, the J end lost 7 bases, and 13 bases lay between the germline ends. CDR3: CATSRVRGVIGELFF. The CDR3 DNA sequence: TGTGCCACCAGCAGAGTTAGAGGGGTTATCGGGGAGCTGTTTTTT.

The chain recombines TRBV28 with TRBJ1-2; the match to TRBD1 covers 8 bases. J was trimmed by 8 bases and V by 5 bases; bases with no gene match: 16. The CDR3 totals 16 residues. Germline loops: CDR1 MDHEN, CDR2 SYDVKM. The CDR3 nucleotides read TGTGCCAGCAGTGAACCCCTCAGGGGGCGAGGGGGCGGCTACACCTTC. It yields the protein CASSEPLRGRGGGYTF.

This rearrangement joins TRBV2 to TRBJ1-5, with TRBD1 matching over 9 bases. Germline values: CDR1 SNHLY, CDR2 FYNNEI. V lost 7 bases, J lost 6 bases, and 4 bases stayed unmatched. The CDR3 length is 13 residues. CDR3 residues: CASKGTGFQPQHF. The CDR3 DNA follows: TGTGCCAGCAAAGGGACAGGGTTTCAGCCCCAGCATTTT.

V gene TRBV6-2 or TRBV6-3 combines with J gene TRBJ2-7; no firm D call. Germline CDR1 is MNHEY and CDR2 is SVGEGT. Trimming pared 5 bases from V and 0 bases from J, leaving 2 bases between. CDR3 length equals 11 residues. This CDR3 is CASSASYEQYF. The CDR3 DNA sequence: TGTGCCAGCAGTGCCTCCTACGAGCAGTACTTC.

V gene TRBV27 combines with J gene TRBJ2-1; a weak D match, TRBD2 (6 bases). The germline V gene has CDR1 MNHEY and CDR2 SMNVEV (reference sequence). Trimming took off 5 bases at V and 7 bases at J, with 18 bases between the two ends. The CDR3 totals 15 residues. The CDR3 spells CASSVGTPRWNEQFF. The CDR3 DNA is TGTGCCAGCAGTGTCGGGACTCCGCGTTGGAATGAGCAGTTCTTC.

The V call is TRBV5-6, the J call TRBJ2-1, with 12 bases matching TRBD2. Germline CDR1 SGHDT, CDR2 YYEEEE. The CDR3 is made up of 17 amino acids. V lost 4 bases to trimming and J lost 0 bases; unmatched junction nucleotides: 5. CDR3 region: CASSPTSGRFSYNEQFF. In DNA form, the CDR3 reads TGTGCCAGCAGCCCCACTAGCGGGAGGTTCTCCTACAATGAGCAGTTCTTC.

This chain connects TRBV5-6 to TRBJ1-1; 10 nucleotides agree with TRBD1. The CDR3 length is 15 residues. J lost 6 bases, V lost 4 bases, and 9 bases had no gene match. Germline V gives CDR1 SGHDT, CDR2 YYEEEE. CDR3 protein: CASSGLGTGAAEAFF. CDR3 DNA: TGTGCCAGCAGCGGCCTTGGGACAGGGGCAGCTGAAGCTTTCTTT.